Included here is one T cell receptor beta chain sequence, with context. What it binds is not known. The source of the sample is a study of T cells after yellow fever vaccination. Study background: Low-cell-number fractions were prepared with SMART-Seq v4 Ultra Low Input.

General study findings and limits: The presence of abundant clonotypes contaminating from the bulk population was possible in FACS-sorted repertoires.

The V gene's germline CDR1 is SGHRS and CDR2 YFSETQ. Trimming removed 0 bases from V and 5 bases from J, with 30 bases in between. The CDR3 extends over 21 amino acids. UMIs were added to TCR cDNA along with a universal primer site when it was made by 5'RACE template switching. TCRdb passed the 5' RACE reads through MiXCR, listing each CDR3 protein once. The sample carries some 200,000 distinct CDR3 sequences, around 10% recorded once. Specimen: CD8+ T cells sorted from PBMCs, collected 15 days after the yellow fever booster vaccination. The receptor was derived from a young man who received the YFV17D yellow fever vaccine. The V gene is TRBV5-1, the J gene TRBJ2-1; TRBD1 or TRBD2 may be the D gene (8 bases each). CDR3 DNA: TGCGCCAGCAGCTTGGGCAGGACAGGGAGTGGCTCGGGGGGGATCCACAATGAGCAGTTCTTC. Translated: CASSLGRTGSGSGGIHNEQFF.